This T cell receptor beta chain appears in the sequencing data of a study of blood T cells in healthy people across ages. The authors ran a second PCR of 7 to 11 cycles using a sample-barcoded 5' primer and a J-beta primer mix. TCRdb recomputed calls from the 5' RACE reads with MiXCR, one row per CDR3 protein. This sample has about 570,000 distinct CDR3 sequences, with over 25% found just once. These same data were also listed under a study on T cells of mothers and their children.

The clonotype originates from a boy aged 2 to 9 in good health. Sample: blood.

The CDR3: CASSSLAGAETQYF. CDR3 in DNA: TGTGCCAGCAGTTCCTTAGCGGGAGCAGAGACCCAGTACTTC. The chain combines TRBV12-3 or TRBV12-4 with TRBJ2-5, with 9 bases lining up with TRBD2. The CDR3 consists of 14 residues. The V gene end was trimmed by 4 bases and the J gene end by 4 bases; junction bases not matched to a gene: 4.